A selection of T cell receptor beta chains follows, all from one sample in a study of cytomegalovirus exposure and HLA in healthy donors. Assay: immunoSEQ multiplex PCR; the TCRdb copy retains only in-frame clones and omits some. The repertoire holds some 310,000 clones, with approximately 85% as singletons. The material sequenced was PBMCs. The receptors come from a man between 25 and 39 years old in good health and CMV-seronegative. Each CDR3 is given with its conserved first and last residue. The order of the fields is D gene, J gene, clone size, CDR3 length, V gene, CDR3 DNA, CDR3 protein. The D gene is left open where the match is weak. The listing skips clone size in some rows; elsewhere it reads once, few, many or a size class.

>-|TRBJ2-2|-|16|TRBV11-2
TGTGCCAGCAGCTTAGAAGCCGTGCGGGGACGCGGGGAGCTGTTTTTT
CASSLEAVRGRGELFF
>-|TRBJ1-2|few|16|TRBV18
TGTGCCAGCTCACCGGGGGGGCCCCAAGGGAGCTATGGCTACACCTTC
CASSPGGPQGSYGYTF
>-|TRBJ1-3|-|15|TRBV6-5
TGTGCCAGCAGTTACCGGGGTCCCTCTGGAAACACCATATATTTT
CASSYRGPSGNTIYF
>TRBD1|TRBJ1-1|once|16|TRBV5-6
TGTGCCAGCAGCTTAAGACAGGGGGCGTGGAACACTGAAGCTTTCTTT
CASSLRQGAWNTEAFF
>-|TRBJ1-3|-|16|TRBV5-1
TGCGCCAGCAGCTTGACAGGTGATAGGACTGGAAACACCATATATTTT
CASSLTGDRTGNTIYF
>TRBD2|TRBJ2-5|-|15|TRBV7-2
TGTGCCAGCAGCTTATCCGGGACTACACAAGAGACCCAGTACTTC
CASSLSGTTQETQYF
>TRBD1|TRBJ1-2|-|17|TRBV29-1
TGCAGCGCCCGAGACCGGGACAGGGGGATGCGCAAGGATGGCTACACCTTC
CSARDRDRGMRKDGYTF
>-|TRBJ2-7|-|16|TRBV5-1
TGCGCCAGCAGCTTGGCCCGGACAGACCACTCCTACGAGCAGTACTTC
CASSLARTDHSYEQYF
>-|TRBJ2-7|few|15|TRBV23-1
TGCGCCAGCAGTGATCGGGGATGGGACTCCTACGAGCAGTACTTC
CASSDRGWDSYEQYF
>TRBD2|TRBJ2-7|-|15|TRBV4-3
TGCGCCAGCAGCCAAGGACTAGCGGGGGGCTACGAGCAGTACTTC
CASSQGLAGGYEQYF
>TRBD1|TRBJ1-5|-|15|TRBV19
TGTGCCAGTAGTGGGGACAGCAATAGTCATCAGCCCCAGCATTTT
CASSGDSNSHQPQHF
>-|TRBJ2-7|-|14|TRBV25-1
TGTGCCAGCAGTGAATATCGGAGCTCCTACGAGCAGTACTTC
CASSEYRSSYEQYF
>-|TRBJ2-7|-|15|TRBV4-3
TGCGCCAGCAGCCAAGATCGGGGGAGCTCCTACGAGCAGTACTTC
CASSQDRGSSYEQYF
>-|TRBJ1-5|few|12|TRBV2
TGTGCCAGCAACAGGCAGAATCAGCCCCAGCATTTT
CASNRQNQPQHF
>TRBD1|TRBJ1-2|-|13|TRBV6-5
TGTGCCAGCAGACCTAGACAGGGTTGGGGCTACACCTTC
CASRPRQGWGYTF
>-|TRBJ1-1|-|13|TRBV27
TGTGCCAGCAGTTTATGGGGCTCCACTGAAGCTTTCTTT
CASSLWGSTEAFF
>-|TRBJ1-2|-|15|TRBV11-2
TGTGCCAGCAGCTTACAGGGTTTTGGGAACTATGGCTACACCTTC
CASSLQGFGNYGYTF
>TRBD1|TRBJ2-7|-|14|TRBV10-2
TGCGCCAGCAGTGTGGAGACAGGGTTCACCGAGCAGTACTTC
CASSVETGFTEQYF
>TRBD1|TRBJ1-1|-|15|TRBV10-3
TGTGCCATCAGAGACGCCGGGACAGCGAACACTGAAGCTTTCTTT
CAIRDAGTANTEAFF
>-|TRBJ1-1|few|13|TRBV4-3
TGCGCCAGCATGAGGGTGGAAGGCACTGAAGCTTTCTTT
CASMRVEGTEAFF
>-|TRBJ2-2|-|16|TRBV14
TGTGCCAGCAGCCAAGTCGCGGGCTCGAACACCGGGGAGCTGTTTTTT
CASSQVAGSNTGELFF
>TRBD1|TRBJ2-5|once|14|TRBV5-4
TGTGCCAGCAGCTGGGGGACAGTTCAAGAGACCCAGTACTTC
CASSWGTVQETQYF
>-|TRBJ2-5|once|14|TRBV9
TGTGCCAGCAGCGTCGGACATACCGGCGAGACCCAGTACTTC
CASSVGHTGETQYF